This TCR beta chain was identified in a study of human T cells and chemical hapten exposure. Study information: DPC at 2% was the sensitizing agent, placed on approximately 2 cm by approximately 2 cm of upper inner arm skin. Predominantly women, the patients had alopecia areata, totalis or universalis.

The sample holds many counts of this clonotype. Time point indicated: patch test 1, 2 weeks after DPC sensitization. Documented treatment: therapeutic diphenylcyclopropenone sensitization with weekly scalp DPC. Blood draws preceded each patch test application. The CDR3 runs to 14 residues. CDR1 is SGHTA and CDR2 is FQGNSA in the germline V gene. Trimming took off 5 bases at V and 7 bases at J, with 17 bases between the two ends. For the library, individual cDNA molecules each received unique molecular identifiers. MiXCR, run by TCRdb on the RACE reads, gives a single entry per CDR3 protein. The table lists approximately 110,000 distinct CDR3 sequences, 9.5% to 11% of them singletons.

The source is a woman in her thirties or forties with alopecia areata. Some clones in this sample may be carry-over from other donors' samples. This chain links TRBV7-2 with TRBJ1-2; the D is unclear. The sample was whole blood, taken in connection with sensitization to the hapten diphenylcyclopropenone (DPC). The CDR3 sequence is CASSPVGLGFGYTF. In DNA form, the CDR3 reads TGTGCCAGCAGCCCAGTCGGACTGGGGTTTGGCTACACCTTC.